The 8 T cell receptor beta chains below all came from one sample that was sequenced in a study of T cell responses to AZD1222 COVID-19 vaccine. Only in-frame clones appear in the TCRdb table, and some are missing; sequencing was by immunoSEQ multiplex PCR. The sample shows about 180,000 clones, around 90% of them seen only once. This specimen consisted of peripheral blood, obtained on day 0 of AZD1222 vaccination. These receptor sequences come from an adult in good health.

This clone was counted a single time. In DNA form, the CDR3 reads TGCGCCAGCAGCCAAGATTGGCCGAGTTATGGCTACACCTTC. This encodes CASSQDWPSYGYTF. The rearrangement joins TRBV4-3 to TRBJ1-2; D unclear. V was trimmed by 0 bases and J by 5 bases, leaving 10 bases between them. The CDR3 spans 14 residues. Germline assignment: CDR1 LGHNA and CDR2 YSLEER.

In nucleotides, the CDR3 is TGTGCCAGCAGACCAGGGAGGGGAACCAAAAACATTCAGTACTTC. Protein product: CASRPGRGTKNIQYF. The rearrangement links TRBV6-6 to TRBJ2-4; 7 nucleotides match TRBD2. Germline assignment: CDR1 MNHNY and CDR2 SVGAGI (reference sequence). The CDR3 spans 15 residues. Losses at the gene ends were 6 bases for V and 2 bases for J; bases not matched to a gene: 7.

The CDR3 reads CASSSWTETGGELFF. The CDR3 region has the DNA TGTGCCAGCAGCTCATGGACAGAGACGGGCGGGGAGCTGTTTTTT. The chain is built from TRBV7-9 and TRBJ2-2, with D perhaps TRBD1 (6 bases). The CDR3 sequence is 15 residues long. Germline lookup yields CDR1 SEHNR and CDR2 FQNEAQ (reference sequence). Trimming pared 4 bases from V and 7 bases from J, leaving 16 bases between.

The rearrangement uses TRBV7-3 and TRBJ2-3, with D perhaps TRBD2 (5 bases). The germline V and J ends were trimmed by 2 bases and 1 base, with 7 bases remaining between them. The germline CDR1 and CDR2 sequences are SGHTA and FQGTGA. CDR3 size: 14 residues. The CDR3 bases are TGTGCCAGCAGCTTAGTCGGGGGCACAGATACGCAGTATTTT. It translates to CASSLVGGTDTQYF.

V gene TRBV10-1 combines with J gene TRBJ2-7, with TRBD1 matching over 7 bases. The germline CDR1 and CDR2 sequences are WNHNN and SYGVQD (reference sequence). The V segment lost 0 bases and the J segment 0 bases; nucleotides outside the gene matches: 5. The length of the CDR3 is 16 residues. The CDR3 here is CASSESGTVSSYEQYF. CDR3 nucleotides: TGCGCCAGCAGTGAGTCGGGGACAGTTAGCTCCTACGAGCAGTACTTC.

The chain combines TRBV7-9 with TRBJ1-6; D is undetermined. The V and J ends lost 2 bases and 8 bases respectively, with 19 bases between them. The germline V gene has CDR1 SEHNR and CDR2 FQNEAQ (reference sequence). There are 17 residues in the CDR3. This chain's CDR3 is CASSLLGLLGPDSPLHF. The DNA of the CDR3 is TGTGCCAGCAGCTTACTCGGCCTCTTAGGGCCGGATTCACCCCTCCACTTT.

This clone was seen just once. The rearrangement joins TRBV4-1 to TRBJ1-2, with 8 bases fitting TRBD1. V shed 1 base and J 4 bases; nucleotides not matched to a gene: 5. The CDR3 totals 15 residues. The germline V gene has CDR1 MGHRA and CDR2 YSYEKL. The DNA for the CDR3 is TGCGCCAGCAGCCAAGCCGGACAGGGTGCCTATGGCTACACCTTC. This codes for CASSQAGQGAYGYTF.

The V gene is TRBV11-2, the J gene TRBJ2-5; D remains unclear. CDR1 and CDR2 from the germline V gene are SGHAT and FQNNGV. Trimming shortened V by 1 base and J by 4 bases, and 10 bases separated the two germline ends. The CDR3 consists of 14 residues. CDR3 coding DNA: TGTGCCAGCAGCTTAGGTGGCCGGAGAGAGACCCAGTACTTC. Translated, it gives CASSLGGRRETQYF.